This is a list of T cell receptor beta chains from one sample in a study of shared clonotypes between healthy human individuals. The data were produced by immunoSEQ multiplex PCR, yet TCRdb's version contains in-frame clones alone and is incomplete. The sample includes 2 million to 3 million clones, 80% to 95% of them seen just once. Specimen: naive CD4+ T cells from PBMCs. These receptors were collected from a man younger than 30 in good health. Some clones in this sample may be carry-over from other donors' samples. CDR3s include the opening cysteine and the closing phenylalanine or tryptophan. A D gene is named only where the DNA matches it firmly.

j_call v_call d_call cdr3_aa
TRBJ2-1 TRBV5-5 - CASSLGGDSYNEQFF
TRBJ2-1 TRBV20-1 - CSVPGANEQFF
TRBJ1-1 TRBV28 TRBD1 CASSSGQGAFEAFF
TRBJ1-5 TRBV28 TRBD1 CASSLWSGGNQPQHF
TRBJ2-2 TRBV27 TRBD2 CASSSLAGENTGELFF
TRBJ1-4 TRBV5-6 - CASSSGPINEKLFF
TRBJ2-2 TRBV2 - CASRAGARGTGELFF
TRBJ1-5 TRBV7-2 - CASRGGQGHRQPQHF
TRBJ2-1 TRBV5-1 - CASSLEGPYNEQFF
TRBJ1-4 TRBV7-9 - CASSLLATNEKLFF
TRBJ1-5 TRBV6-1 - CASSEAGRGYNQPQHF
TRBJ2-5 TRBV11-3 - CASSFPSGVAVAMYQETQYF
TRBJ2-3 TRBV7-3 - CASSPGFTDTQYF
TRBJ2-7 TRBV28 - CASSTRQGKMSEQYF
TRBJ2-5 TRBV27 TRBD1 CASSPTRQGQTQYF
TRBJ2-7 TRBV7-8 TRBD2 CASSPRGSGPYEQYF
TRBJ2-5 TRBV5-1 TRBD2 CASSLMPSGSLETQYF
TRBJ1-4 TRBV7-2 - CASSLRGQLYGANEKLFF
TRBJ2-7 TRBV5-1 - CASSPGAYEQYF
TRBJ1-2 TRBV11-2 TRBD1 CASSTPRTGVFGYTF
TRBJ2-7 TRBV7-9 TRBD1 CASSSWTGWEQYF
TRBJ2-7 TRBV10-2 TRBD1 CASSPNDRGFDEQYF
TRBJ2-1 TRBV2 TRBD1 CASTWDRSYNEQFF
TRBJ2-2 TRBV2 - CASKAGPNTGELFF
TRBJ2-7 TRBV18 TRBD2 CASSPARLAAGYEQYF
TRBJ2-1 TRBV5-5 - CASSITGTSSYNEQFF
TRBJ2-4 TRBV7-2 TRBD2 CASNAGGGKNIQYF
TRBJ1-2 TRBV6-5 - CASSSPRAYSGGYTF
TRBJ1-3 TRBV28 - CASSFVPGLLYSGNTIYF
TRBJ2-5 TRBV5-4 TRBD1 CASSSPTGGETQYF
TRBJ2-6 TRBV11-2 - CASSSQGSGANVLTF
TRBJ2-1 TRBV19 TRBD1 CASSIGTVLNEQFF
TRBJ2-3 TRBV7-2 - CASSLSPNTDTQYF
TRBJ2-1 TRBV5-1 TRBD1 CASSLGQGSNEQFF
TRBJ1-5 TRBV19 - CASSMLTGAINQPQHF
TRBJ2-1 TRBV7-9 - CASSRITAGTYNEQFF
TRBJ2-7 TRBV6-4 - CASLTWGSRYEQYF
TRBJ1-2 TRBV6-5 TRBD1 CASSRGQANYGYTF
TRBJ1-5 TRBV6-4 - CASSRGMGQPQHF
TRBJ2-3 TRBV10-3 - CAISEFNGRVADTQYF
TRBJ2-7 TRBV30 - CAWMNRGLYEQYF
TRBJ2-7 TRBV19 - CASSPRFSSYEQYF
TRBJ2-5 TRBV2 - CASRVEETQYF
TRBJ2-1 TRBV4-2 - CASSQGGGDRGNEQFF
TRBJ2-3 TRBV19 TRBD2 CASSMALAGAPDTQYF
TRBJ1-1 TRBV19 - CASSSGEATEAFF
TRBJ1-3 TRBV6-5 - CASSYSGTSGNTIYF
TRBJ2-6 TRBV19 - CASSSGTFSSGANVLTF
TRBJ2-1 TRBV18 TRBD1 CASSPVDRVGASYNEQFF
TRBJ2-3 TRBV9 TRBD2 CASSGRGLAGRDTQYF
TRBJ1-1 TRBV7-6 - CASSLTGNTEAFF
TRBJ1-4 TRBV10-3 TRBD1 CAISPGQGNEKLFF
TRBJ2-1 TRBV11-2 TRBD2 CASSPTSGSSYNEQFF
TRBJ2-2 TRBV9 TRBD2 CASSAGLANTGELFF